This TCR beta chain was captured in a study of shared clonotypes between healthy human individuals. DNA at 200 ng, around 30,000 T cell genomes, went into sorted-subset replicate PCRs. Assay: immunoSEQ multiplex PCR; the TCRdb copy retains only in-frame clones and omits some. The profile shows fewer than 400,000 clones, roughly 70% of them singletons. The CDR3 length is 16 residues. Germline lookup yields CDR1 SGHVS and CDR2 FNYEAQ. V lost 2 bases and J lost 0; bases outside the gene matches: 1. The chain uses TRBV7-6 and TRBJ2-2, with 9 bases fitting TRBD2. This clonotype originated in a man aged 25 to 40 in good health. Sequences were obtained from memory CD4+ T cells sorted from blood. Subset described: CD45RA-negative fraction. The CDR3 sequence: CASSLRLAANTGELFF. CDR3 DNA: TGTGCCAGCAGCTTAAGACTAGCGGCGAACACCGGGGAGCTGTTTTTT.